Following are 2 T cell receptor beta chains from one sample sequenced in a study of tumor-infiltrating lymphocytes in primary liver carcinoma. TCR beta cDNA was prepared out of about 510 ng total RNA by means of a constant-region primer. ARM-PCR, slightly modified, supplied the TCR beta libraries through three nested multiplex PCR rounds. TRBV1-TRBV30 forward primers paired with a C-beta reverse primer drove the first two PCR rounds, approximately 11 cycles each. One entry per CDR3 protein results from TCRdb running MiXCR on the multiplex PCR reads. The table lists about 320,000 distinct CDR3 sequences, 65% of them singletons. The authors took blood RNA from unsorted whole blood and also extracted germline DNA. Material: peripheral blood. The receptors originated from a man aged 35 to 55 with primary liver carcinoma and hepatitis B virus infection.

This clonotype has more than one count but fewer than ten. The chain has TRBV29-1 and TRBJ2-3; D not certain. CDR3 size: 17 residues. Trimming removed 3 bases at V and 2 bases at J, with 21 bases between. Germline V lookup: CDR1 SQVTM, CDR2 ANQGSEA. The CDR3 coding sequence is TGCAGCGTTGATATTAAATCCCTTCGAACACACACAGATACGCAGTATTTT. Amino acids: CSVDIKSLRTHTDTQYF.

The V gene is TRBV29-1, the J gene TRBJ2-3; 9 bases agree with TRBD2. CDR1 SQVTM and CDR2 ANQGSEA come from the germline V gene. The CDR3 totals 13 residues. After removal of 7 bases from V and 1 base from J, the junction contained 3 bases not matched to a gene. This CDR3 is CSGIAGGTDTQYF. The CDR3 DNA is TGCAGCGGCATAGCGGGAGGCACAGATACGCAGTATTTT.